This entry is about one TCR beta chain. Antigen unknown. J was trimmed by 5 bases and V by 1 base; bases with no gene match: 7. Germline V CDR1 and CDR2: LGHNA, YSLEER. This CDR3 contains 16 residues. The data derive from a study of T cells after yellow fever vaccination. As for the study in general: Any fraction with a low cell number was prepared using SMART-Seq v4 Ultra Low Input. Study results and caveats: Abundant clonotypes from the bulk population could get into FACS-sorted repertoires as contaminants.

UMIs and a universal primer site were added when TCR cDNA was made by 5'RACE template switching. TCRdb re-derived calls from the 5' RACE reads in MiXCR, one entry per CDR3 protein. The top ten clones hold roughly 18% of a sample with some 320,000 distinct CDR3 sequences, about 9.5% of them seen once. The starting material was PBMCs, obtained on the day of the first yellow fever vaccination. The clonotype originates from a man aged 18 to 30 who received the YFV17D yellow fever vaccine. The V gene is TRBV4-3, the J gene TRBJ2-2; 7 nucleotides match TRBD1. The DNA of the CDR3 is TGCGCCAGCAGCCAAGTAGTCGCCAGGGGGACCGGGGAGCTGTTTTTT. Translation: CASSQVVARGTGELFF.